These 25 T cell receptor beta chains came from one sample sequenced in a study of T cell clonotyping in hematopoietic cell transplantation. Sequenced by immunoSEQ multiplex PCR; TCRdb stores in-frame clones only, minus some. The sample lists more than 55,000 clones; approximately 94% were seen once. Material: peripheral blood mononuclear cells. Every receptor here comes from a man aged 45-60 years in good health. Some clones in this sample may be carry-over from other donors' samples.

The genes are TRBV7-9 and TRBJ1-2; 12 nucleotides line up with TRBD1. Per the germline V gene, CDR1 is SEHNR and CDR2 is FQNEAQ (reference sequence). The V segment lost 5 bases and the J segment 3 bases; nucleotides outside the gene matches: 10. This CDR3 comprises 17 residues. CDR3 amino acids: CASSPGTGGVTDYGYTF. Here the CDR3 DNA reads TGTGCCAGCAGCCCAGGGACAGGGGGCGTAACGGACTATGGCTACACCTTC. Based on the CDR3 plus reference TRBV7-9 and TRBJ1-2, the full variable domain is DTGVSQNPRHKITKRGQNVTFRCDPISEHNRLYWYRQTLGQGPEFLTYFQNEAQLEKSRLLSDRFSAERPKGSFSTLEIQRTEQGDSAMYLCASSPGTGGVTDYGYTFGSGTRLTVV.

The gene calls are TRBV5-4 and TRBJ2-3; TRBD2 matches at 11 bases. The germline CDR1 and CDR2 sequences are SGHNT and YYREEE (reference sequence). J lost 2 bases, V lost 4 bases, and 3 bases had no gene match. This CDR3 is built from 15 residues. The CDR3: CASSGTSGPTDTQYF. For the CDR3, the DNA is TGTGCCAGCAGCGGGACTAGCGGACCCACAGATACGCAGTATTTT.

This clone was observed a single time. The chain recombines TRBV7-2 with TRBJ1-2, with 8 bases fitting TRBD1. CDR1 is SGHTA and CDR2 is FQGNSA in the germline V gene. There are 15 residues in the CDR3. Trimming removed 4 bases from V and 3 bases from J; junction bases left unmatched: 7. The CDR3 region is CASSSGQALDYGYTF. The DNA of the CDR3 is TGTGCCAGCAGCTCGGGACAGGCCTTAGACTATGGCTACACCTTC.

The V gene is TRBV11-2, the J gene TRBJ1-1; no definite D call. CDR1 is SGHAT and CDR2 is FQNNGV in the germline V gene. V shed 4 bases and J shed 2 bases, with 8 bases lying between them. The CDR3 length is 13 residues. CDR3 sequence reads: CASSSQDNTEAFF. The CDR3 DNA is TGTGCCAGCAGCTCTCAAGATAACACTGAAGCTTTCTTT.

This chain uses TRBV5-6 with TRBJ1-4; D is perhaps TRBD1 (5 bases). Germline-derived CDR1 and CDR2 are SGHDT and YYEEEE. The CDR3 covers 16 residues. With 2 bases removed from V and 5 bases from J, the gap between germline ends came to 16 bases. CDR3: CASSFSGILRNEKLFF. The CDR3 DNA sequence: TGTGCCAGCAGCTTTTCAGGGATATTAAGGAATGAAAAACTGTTTTTT.

The chain has TRBV30 and TRBJ1-1, with 10 bases aligning to TRBD1. Unmatched junction bases numbered 7, after V lost 1 base and J lost 5 bases. The CDR3 consists of 15 residues. Per germline, CDR1 GTSNPN and CDR2 SVGIG (reference sequence). CDR3 region: CAWSGTGGVRTEAFF. The CDR3 DNA is TGTGCCTGGAGTGGGACAGGGGGAGTTCGAACTGAAGCTTTCTTT.

The chain uses TRBV6-5 and TRBJ1-5, with unresolved D. CDR1 is MNHEY and CDR2 is SVGAGI in the germline V gene. CDR3 length equals 14 residues. V lost 7 bases to trimming and J lost 1 base, with 11 bases between them. In DNA, the CDR3 is TGTGCCAGCAACCCGAGCGGGAGCAATCAGCCCCAGCATTTT. The encoded protein is CASNPSGSNQPQHF.

The gene calls are TRBV5-1 and TRBJ2-1, with 10 positions matching TRBD2. The junction had 12 bases not matched to a gene; V was cut back by 8 bases and J by 4 bases. Looked up from germline, CDR1 is SGHRS and CDR2 is YFSETQ. This CDR3 is 16 amino acids long. CDR3 amino acids: CASGGSGGLNYNEQFF. In nucleotides, the CDR3 is TGCGCCAGTGGGGGTAGCGGGGGGCTGAATTACAATGAGCAGTTCTTC.

The V call is TRBV14, the J call TRBJ2-7; D ambiguous. Looked up from germline, CDR1 is SGHDN and CDR2 is FVKESK. V lost 1 base to trimming and J lost 0 bases, with 13 bases between them. The CDR3 covers 16 residues. The CDR3 coding sequence is TGTGCCAGCAGCCAAGTTGACGGCGCCAGCTCCTACGAGCAGTACTTC. This codes for CASSQVDGASSYEQYF.

The chain employs TRBV6-6 and TRBJ2-1; D uncertain. CDR3 length equals 15 residues. V gave up 4 bases and J gave up 7 bases, with 17 bases separating them. Germline CDR1 MNHNY, CDR2 SVGAGI (reference sequence). The CDR3, as DNA: TGTGCCAGCAGTTCCAGGCCGGTTAGCCGGAATGAGCAGTTCTTC. This sequence encodes CASSSRPVSRNEQFF.

The chain joins TRBV28 to TRBJ2-6; 11 bases are a match to TRBD1. Germline CDR1 is MDHEN and CDR2 is SYDVKM. CDR3 length: 18 amino acids. With 11 bases clipped from V and 2 bases from J, the junction kept 14 bases outside the gene matches. The CDR3 loop reads CAAAPSGQGVTGANVLTF. In nucleotides, the CDR3 is TGTGCCGCGGCGCCCTCGGGACAGGGGGTTACTGGGGCCAACGTCCTGACTTTC.

The chain has TRBV28 and TRBJ2-7; maybe TRBD2 (6 bases). This CDR3 spans 12 amino acids. CDR1 and CDR2 (germline): MDHEN, SYDVKM. V was pared by 10 bases and J by 5 bases, with 15 bases between. The CDR3 nucleotides read TGTGCCACGGACTATGGGGCAAACGAGCAGTACTTC. Residues: CATDYGANEQYF.

The genes are TRBV6-1 and TRBJ1-2; D unresolved. Germline CDR1 is MNHNS and CDR2 is SASEGT. V shed 3 bases and J shed 8 bases, with 10 bases lying between them. The CDR3 is made up of 12 amino acids. CDR3 DNA sequence: TGTGCCAGCAGTGAGGTTAGGCTCGGCTACACCTTC. Encoded protein: CASSEVRLGYTF.

V gene TRBV29-1 combines with J gene TRBJ2-7, with D perhaps matching TRBD2 (5 bases). The CDR3 is 11 residues long. Trimming stripped 5 bases from V and 0 bases from J, with 5 bases between. CDR1 SQVTM and CDR2 ANQGSEA come from the germline V gene. This CDR3 reads CSVSGSYEQYF. CDR3 coding DNA: TGCAGCGTTAGCGGCTCCTACGAGCAGTACTTC.

This clone has a handful of counts. The chain links TRBV6-5 to TRBJ1-1, with a tentative D call TRBD1 (5 bases). Trimming removed 6 bases from V and 4 bases from J, with 15 bases in between. The germline V gene encodes CDR1 MNHEY and CDR2 SVGAGI. The CDR3 contains 14 residues. The CDR3 region is CASRPQGGITEAFF. The CDR3, as DNA: TGTGCCAGCAGGCCCCAGGGAGGGATCACTGAAGCTTTCTTT.

The chain combines TRBV19 with TRBJ1-5; the D gene is possibly TRBD1 (6 bases). This CDR3 spans 14 amino acids. The germline CDR1 and CDR2 sequences are LNHDA and SQIVND (reference sequence). The V end was cut by 6 bases, the J end by 5 bases, with 14 bases between. The CDR3 sequence is CASSVPGAYQPQHF. The CDR3 bases are TGTGCCAGTAGCGTTCCGGGGGCCTATCAGCCCCAGCATTTT.

V and J are TRBV7-2 and TRBJ1-1, with D possibly TRBD1 on 5 matching bases. The V and J ends lost 5 bases and 1 base respectively, with 8 bases between them. From germline, CDR1 is SGHTA and CDR2 FQGNSA. The CDR3 loop spans 13 amino acids. The CDR3: CASSVDRNTEAFF. CDR3 DNA: TGTGCCAGCAGCGTCGACAGGAACACTGAAGCTTTCTTT.

This chain joins TRBV9 and TRBJ2-3; a weak D match, TRBD2 (5 bases). The ends were cut back, 0 bases at V and 1 base at J, with 12 bases in the middle. There are 16 residues in the CDR3. Per germline, CDR1 SGDLS and CDR2 YYNGEE. Written as DNA, the CDR3 is TGTGCCAGCAGCGTAGGGAAGGACTGGGGCACAGATACGCAGTATTTT. Its protein is CASSVGKDWGTDTQYF.

The chain combines TRBV28 with TRBJ1-2; tentatively, D is TRBD1 (5 bases). The CDR3 spans 14 residues. Germline V gives CDR1 MDHEN, CDR2 SYDVKM. V was cut by 5 bases and J by 4 bases, with 14 bases left in between. The CDR3 DNA reads TGTGCCAGCAGTCCCACAGGAACAGGCTATGGCTACACCTTC. Translated, it gives CASSPTGTGYGYTF.

This chain links TRBV6-1 with TRBJ2-7; D may be TRBD2 (5 bases). This CDR3 has 15 amino acids. Per germline, CDR1 MNHNS and CDR2 SASEGT. The V end was cut by 6 bases, the J end by 3 bases, with 18 bases between. The CDR3 loop reads CASSNSHPGNYEQYF. Here the CDR3 DNA reads TGTGCCAGCAGCAACTCCCACCCGGGGAACTACGAGCAGTACTTC.

The genes are TRBV5-4 and TRBJ2-1; 10 bases map to TRBD2. Germline CDR1 reads SGHNT; CDR2 reads YYREEE (reference sequence). The CDR3 runs 16 residues. V trimming: 4 bases; J trimming: 8 bases; junction bases outside the gene matches: 12. The CDR3 DNA is TGTGCCAGCAGCCTAGGGTGGGCTAGCGGGAGTGATGAGCAGTTCTTC. This translates into CASSLGWASGSDEQFF.

The chain combines TRBV29-1 with TRBJ2-7, with a tentative D call TRBD1 (5 bases). Germline CDR1 SQVTM, CDR2 ANQGSEA. Trimming cost V 4 bases and J 4 bases, with 17 bases left between them. This CDR3 has 14 residues. The DNA for the CDR3 is TGCAGCGTTGTCATGGCGCAGGGCCGATACGAGCAGTACTTC. It is translated as CSVVMAQGRYEQYF.

The chain joins TRBV6-5 to TRBJ2-3; D not certain. The length of the CDR3 is 14 residues. With 0 bases removed from V and 0 bases from J, the gap between germline ends came to 4 bases. The germline CDR1 and CDR2 sequences are MNHEY and SVGAGI. The CDR3 protein is CASSYSDSTDTQYF. As DNA, the CDR3 is TGTGCCAGCAGTTACTCGGACAGCACAGATACGCAGTATTTT.

The chain is built from TRBV6-5 and TRBJ1-1, with 8 bases fitting TRBD1. The CDR3 is made up of 15 amino acids. With V trimmed by 0 bases and J by 4 bases, 4 bases remained unmatched. Germline CDR1 is MNHEY and CDR2 is SVGAGI. The CDR3 DNA sequence: TGTGCCAGCAGTTACTCAACAGGGGGTCCCACTGAAGCTTTCTTT. This codes for CASSYSTGGPTEAFF.

The gene calls are TRBV28 and TRBJ2-1, with D unresolved. CDR3 length: 12 residues. CDR1 is MDHEN and CDR2 is SYDVKM in the germline V gene. Trimming left V 1 base short and J 6 bases short, with 4 bases between. The CDR3 is CASSLLPNEQFF. As DNA, the CDR3 is TGTGCCAGCAGTTTATTACCCAATGAGCAGTTCTTC.